This T cell receptor (beta chain) originates from a study of blood T cell repertoires in COVID-19 (dated by TCRdb to the early 2020s). Background on the whole study: Collaborator samples came from the United States, Italy and Spain and covered acute and convalescent phases of COVID-19. The material from the prospective study consisted of cDNA or gDNA derived from T cells, B-cell-depleted T cells, or PBMCs. Deeply sampled blood TCRbeta repertoires from subjects exposed to, actively infected with, or recovered from COVID-19 were included in the dataset. The repertoires were released in a freely available public database intended as a resource for research on the immune response to SARS-CoV-2. The samples were drawn from the first 160 participants of the ongoing ImmuneRACE study and from 1,254 subjects provided by 6 global collaborators. The sample metadata nearly always contained a de-identified subject ID, COVID-19 status, age in years and sex. Where available, HLA class I and class II types were taken from metadata supplied by the sample provider and were not determined by assay-based typing.

The CDR3 measures 16 amino acids from cysteine to phenylalanine. Only the CDR3 region is kept as DNA, spanning 48 bases read in frame from base 1. Via the germline V gene, CDR1 is MGHRA and CDR2 YSYEKL. From V the trimming removes 2 bases and from J it removes 7 bases, while the gene matches leave 10 bases of the junction unaccounted for. The paper as a whole reports these results and caveats: The quantity of clinical and demographic metadata differed by source and by participant and was supplied without curation.

TCRbeta CDR3 regions were amplified from genomic DNA using the immunoSEQ Assay, a bias-controlled multiplex PCR. On the authors' methods: The number of nucleated cells in each sample was estimated from the amplification of reference gene primers within the assay. To quantify the absolute abundance of each unique TCRbeta CDR3 rearrangement, sequence reads were collapsed and filtered. For each sample, productive Simpson clonality was calculated as the square root of Simpson's diversity index across productive rearrangements. The source is immuneACCESS, and TCRdb retained only in-frame sequences with V and J called. Part of the clones is not carried over; for the studies checked, unresolved V genes explain less than half of this, and the remainder is unexplained. V and J calls and clone size are as listed in that table; D and trimming were resolved from the DNA. The sample profile shows about 73,000 clones; approximately 71% of them were found once. In total, the top ten clones hold under 3% of the sample.

A word on this clone: It has no known antigen specificity. Base-call qualities are not available, and no considerably larger clone is one nucleotide away.

One collaborating source in Seattle enrolled patients while the patients were actively infected and followed the patients over time throughout the course of disease. Each collaborating institution followed its own protocols to collect whole blood in K2EDTA tubes. For TCRbeta analysis, collaborator samples were shipped as frozen whole blood, as isolated PBMCs, or as DNA extracted from either sample type. Sequences were obtained from peripheral blood. The clonotype was recovered from a man aged 65 to 79 with COVID-19, enrolled during active disease. The V and J segments used are TRBV4-1 and TRBJ2-1; TRBD2 lines up with 8 middle nucleotides. CDR3 region: CASSQQSGSLGNEQFF. DNA sequence: TGCGCCAGCAGCCAACAGAGCGGGAGTCTTGGAAATGAGCAGTTCTTC.